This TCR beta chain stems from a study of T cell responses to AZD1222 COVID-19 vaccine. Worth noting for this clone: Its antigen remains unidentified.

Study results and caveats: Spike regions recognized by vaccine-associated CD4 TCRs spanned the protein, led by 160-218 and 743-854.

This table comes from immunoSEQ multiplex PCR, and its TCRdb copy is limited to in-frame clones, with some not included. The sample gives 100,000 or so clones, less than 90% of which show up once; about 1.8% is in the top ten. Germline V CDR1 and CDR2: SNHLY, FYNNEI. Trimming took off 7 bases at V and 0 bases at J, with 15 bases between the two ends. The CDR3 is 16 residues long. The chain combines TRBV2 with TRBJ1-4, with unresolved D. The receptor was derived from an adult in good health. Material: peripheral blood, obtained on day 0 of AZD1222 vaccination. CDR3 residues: CASKQEGLSTNEKLFF. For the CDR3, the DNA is TGTGCCAGCAAGCAAGAAGGTTTATCAACTAATGAAAAACTGTTTTTT.